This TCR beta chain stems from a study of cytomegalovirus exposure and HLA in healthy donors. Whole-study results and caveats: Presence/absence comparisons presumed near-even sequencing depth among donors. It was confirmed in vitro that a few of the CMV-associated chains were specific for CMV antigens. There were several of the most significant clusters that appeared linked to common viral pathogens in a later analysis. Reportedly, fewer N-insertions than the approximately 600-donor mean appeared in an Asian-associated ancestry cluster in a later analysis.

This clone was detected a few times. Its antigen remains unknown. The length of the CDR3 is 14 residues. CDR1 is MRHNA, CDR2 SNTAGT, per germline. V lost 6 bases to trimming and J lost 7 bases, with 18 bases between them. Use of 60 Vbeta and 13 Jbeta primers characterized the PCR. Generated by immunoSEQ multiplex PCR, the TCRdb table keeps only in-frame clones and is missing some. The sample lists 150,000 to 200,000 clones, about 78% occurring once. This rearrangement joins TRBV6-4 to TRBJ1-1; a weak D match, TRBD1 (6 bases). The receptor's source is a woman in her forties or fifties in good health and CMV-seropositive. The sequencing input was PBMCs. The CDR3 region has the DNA TGTGCCAGCAGCTCCGAGACAGGCCATTTTGAAGCTTTCTTT. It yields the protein CASSSETGHFEAFF.